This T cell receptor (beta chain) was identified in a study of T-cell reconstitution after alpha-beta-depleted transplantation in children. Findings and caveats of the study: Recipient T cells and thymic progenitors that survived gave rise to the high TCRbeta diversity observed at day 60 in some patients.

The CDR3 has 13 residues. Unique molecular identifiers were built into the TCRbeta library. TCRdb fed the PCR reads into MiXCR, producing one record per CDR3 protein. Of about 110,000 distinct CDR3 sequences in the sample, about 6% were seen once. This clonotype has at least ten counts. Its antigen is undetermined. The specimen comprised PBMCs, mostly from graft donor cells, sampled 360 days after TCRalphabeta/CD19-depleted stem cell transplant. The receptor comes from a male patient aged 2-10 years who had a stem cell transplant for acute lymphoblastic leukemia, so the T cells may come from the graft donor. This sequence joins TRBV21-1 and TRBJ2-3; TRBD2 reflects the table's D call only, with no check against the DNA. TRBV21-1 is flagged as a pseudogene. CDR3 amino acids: CASSGRRADTQYF. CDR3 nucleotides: TGTGCCAGCAGCGGGAGGAGGGCAGATACGCAGTATTTT.